The 13 T cell receptor beta chains below come from one sample, sequenced in a study of shared clonotypes between healthy human individuals. Clones were sequenced by immunoSEQ multiplex PCR, and TCRdb holds only the in-frame ones, with some missing. The sample lists some 2.1 million clones, 90% to 95% seen once, with 1.5% to 2% in the top ten. Naive-designated CD8 cells lacked CD45RO, were positively enriched for CCR7, and omitted terminally differentiated effector memory CD45RA+ cells. The sample was naive CD8+ T cells from PBMCs. These receptor sequences come from a man aged 18-30 years in good health. Some clones in this sample may be carry-over from other donors' samples.

The V call is TRBV4-2, the J call TRBJ2-1; TRBD2 matches at 11 bases. After removal of 0 bases from V and 4 bases from J, the junction contained 8 bases not matched to a gene. This CDR3 contains 18 residues. Germline loops: CDR1 LGHNA, CDR2 YNFKEQ. The CDR3 bases are TGTGCCAGCAGCCAAGATTTACTACTAGCGGGAGAATACAATGAGCAGTTCTTC. Translating gives CASSQDLLLAGEYNEQFF.

This chain links TRBV27 with TRBJ2-1; 7 positions match TRBD1. The V segment lost 0 bases and the J segment 9 bases; nucleotides outside the gene matches: 17. The CDR3 is made up of 18 amino acids. CDR1 and CDR2 (germline): MNHEY, SMNVEV (reference sequence). The CDR3 nucleotides read TGTGCCAGCAGTTTATCCCTATCAACAGGGGCCCTAAGGGGTGAGCAGTTCTTC. Its translation is CASSLSLSTGALRGEQFF.

This clone was seen only once. The same CDR3 also results from other DNA sequences found in this sample. CDR3 sequence reads: CASSFRGSTDTQYF. The CDR3 coding sequence is TGTGCCAGCAGTTTCCGGGGGAGCACAGATACGCAGTATTTT. The gene calls are TRBV28 and TRBJ2-3; perhaps TRBD2 as D (6 bases). CDR1 MDHEN and CDR2 SYDVKM come from the germline V gene. Trimming took 3 bases from V and 0 from J, leaving 7 bases between them. CDR3 length: 14 residues.

The V call is TRBV7-2, the J call TRBJ2-1; 7 bases map to TRBD1. The germline CDR1 and CDR2 sequences are SGHTA and FQGNSA. The CDR3 loop spans 14 amino acids. V trimming: 6 bases; J trimming: 4 bases; junction bases outside the gene matches: 6. CDR3 loop: CASSPVGQYNEQFF. CDR3 sequence (DNA): TGTGCCAGCAGTCCCGTGGGACAGTACAATGAGCAGTTCTTC.

V gene TRBV27 combines with J gene TRBJ2-2; TRBD2 matches at 7 bases. In germline, CDR1 is MNHEY, CDR2 SMNVEV (reference sequence). This CDR3 spans 14 amino acids. J gave up 6 bases and V 8 bases, and 9 bases lay outside the gene matches. Here the CDR3 reads CASHVAGVSGELFF. CDR3 nucleotides: TGTGCCAGCCACGTAGCGGGTGTTTCCGGGGAGCTGTTTTTT.

This chain joins TRBV18 and TRBJ1-4; D gene ambiguous. The V gene's germline CDR1 is KGHSH and CDR2 LQKENI. The CDR3 is 15 residues long. V lost 5 bases, J lost 7 bases, and 17 bases lay in between. The CDR3 region is CASSSGTQKGEKLFF. DNA for the CDR3: TGTGCCAGCTCATCAGGTACCCAAAAAGGTGAAAAACTGTTTTTT.

As to this clone: The junction and the germline gene differ at one end; a read error may be behind it. This rearrangement joins TRBV4-2 to TRBJ1-2; D is ambiguous. The CDR3 has 14 residues. The germline CDR1 and CDR2 sequences are LGHNA and YNFKEQ. In nucleotides, the CDR3 is TGTGCCAGCAGCCAACCGTCGAGTAACGATGGCTACACCTTC. Amino acids: CASSQPSSNDGYTF.

This sequence joins TRBV7-9 and TRBJ2-7; 7 positions match TRBD2. CDR1 and CDR2 (germline): SEHNR, FQNEAQ (reference sequence). The CDR3 covers 19 residues. The V segment lost 5 bases and the J segment 2 bases; nucleotides outside the gene matches: 21. CDR3 protein: CASSPRGLLGGGSPYEQYF. The CDR3 nucleotides are TGTGCCAGCAGCCCTCGTGGCCTCTTGGGCGGCGGGAGCCCCTACGAGCAGTACTTC.

V and J are TRBV7-9 and TRBJ1-4; perhaps TRBD1 as D (6 bases). The CDR3 loop spans 15 amino acids. The ends were cut back, 5 bases at V and 8 bases at J, with 18 bases in the middle. Germline assignment: CDR1 SEHNR and CDR2 FQNEAQ (reference sequence). CDR3: CASSHRQESSEKLFF. The CDR3 region has the DNA TGTGCCAGCAGCCACCGACAGGAATCAAGCGAAAAACTGTTTTTT.

The chain joins TRBV29-1 to TRBJ2-2; 9 nucleotides line up with TRBD1. Per germline, CDR1 SQVTM and CDR2 ANQGSEA. J gave up 5 bases and V 3 bases, and 1 base lay outside the gene matches. The CDR3 has 13 residues. CDR3 in DNA: TGCAGCGTTGATGGACAGGGGACCGGGGAGCTGTTTTTT. Its translation: CSVDGQGTGELFF.

The chain couples TRBV4-3 to TRBJ2-2, with 9 bases matching TRBD2. This CDR3 comprises 19 residues. Germline V gene sequence: CDR1 LGHNA, CDR2 YSLEER. J was trimmed by 2 bases and V by 0 bases; bases with no gene match: 10. The CDR3, as DNA: TGCGCCAGCAGCCAAGATTGGGTAGCGGGAGTGTTAAACACCGGGGAGCTGTTTTTT. Translated, it gives CASSQDWVAGVLNTGELFF.

The chain has TRBV29-1 and TRBJ2-7; a possible D gene is TRBD2 (6 bases). CDR1 is SQVTM, CDR2 ANQGSEA, per germline. CDR3 size: 14 residues. V was shortened by 4 bases and J by 7 bases, with 20 bases between the two germline ends. CDR3 nucleotide sequence: TGCAGCGTTGCTCTCGGAGGAGGGGCGGGAGAGCAGTACTTC. Its translation is CSVALGGGAGEQYF.

The rearrangement uses TRBV27 and TRBJ2-7; D unclear. V was trimmed by 10 bases and J by 2 bases, leaving 15 bases between them. CDR3 length equals 13 residues. Germline V lookup: CDR1 MNHEY, CDR2 SMNVEV (reference sequence). CDR3 DNA: TGTGCCACCTCGATGGGTGGAACCTACGAGCAGTACTTC. Translating it yields CATSMGGTYEQYF.